This TCR beta chain was captured in a study of cytomegalovirus exposure and HLA in healthy donors. Study-wide background: The 110 million or so unique TCR beta sequences, from about 179 million T cells, were found by an earlier analysis.

V was clipped by 4 bases and J by 7 bases; unmatched bases: 15. CDR3 length: 18 residues. Germline CDR1 is MDHEN and CDR2 is SYDVKM. Researchers ran the PCR with 60 Vbeta and 13 Jbeta primers. Produced via immunoSEQ multiplex PCR; TCRdb's table is partial and in-frame only. The data hold 150,000 to 200,000 clones, with 82% observed a single time. This clonotype was sampled from a middle-aged man in good health and CMV-seronegative. This chain uses TRBV28 with TRBJ2-3, with 12 positions matching TRBD1. Source material: PBMCs. The DNA for the CDR3 is TGTGCCAGCAGTTCTTCCTCATCCGGGACAGGGGGCATGAATACGCAGTATTTT. Residues: CASSSSSSGTGGMNTQYF. The whole variable domain, filled in from reference TRBV28 and TRBJ2-3, reads DVKVTQSSRYLVKRTGEKVFLECVQDMDHENMFWYRQDPGLGLRLIYFSYDVKMKEKGDIPEGYSVSREKKERFSLILESASTNQTSMYLCASSSSSSGTGGMNTQYFGPGTRLTVL.